This T cell receptor (beta chain) was sequenced during a study of shared clonotypes between healthy human individuals. Measured with immunoSEQ multiplex PCR; TCRdb has only the in-frame clones, and not every one. The sample has about 110,000 clones, over 65% seen once. Trimming stripped 7 bases from V and 3 bases from J, with 15 bases between. CDR1 is MDHEN and CDR2 is SYDVKM in the germline V gene. This CDR3 is built from 15 residues. Combination of CD45RO+ cells with CCR7-negative CD45RA+ TemRA cells was used for CD8 memory. The sequenced material came from memory CD8+ T cells sorted from blood. As to subset: CD45RO+ cells pooled with CCR7-negative TemRA cells. This chain connects TRBV28 to TRBJ2-2; D is perhaps TRBD1 (5 bases). The clonotype was recovered from a woman aged 25 to 45 in good health. DNA for the CDR3: TGTGCCAGCATCCAGGGTGTGGAAGACACCGGGGAGCTGTTTTTT. This translates into CASIQGVEDTGELFF.